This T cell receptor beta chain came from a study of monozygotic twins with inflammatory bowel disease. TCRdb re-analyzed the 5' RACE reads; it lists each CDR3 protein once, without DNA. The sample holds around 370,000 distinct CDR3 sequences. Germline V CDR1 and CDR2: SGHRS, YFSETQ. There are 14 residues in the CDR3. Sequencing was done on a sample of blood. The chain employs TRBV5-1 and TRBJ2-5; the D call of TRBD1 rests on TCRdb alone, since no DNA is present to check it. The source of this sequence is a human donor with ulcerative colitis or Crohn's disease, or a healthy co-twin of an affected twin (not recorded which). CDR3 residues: CASSPQGTQETQYF.